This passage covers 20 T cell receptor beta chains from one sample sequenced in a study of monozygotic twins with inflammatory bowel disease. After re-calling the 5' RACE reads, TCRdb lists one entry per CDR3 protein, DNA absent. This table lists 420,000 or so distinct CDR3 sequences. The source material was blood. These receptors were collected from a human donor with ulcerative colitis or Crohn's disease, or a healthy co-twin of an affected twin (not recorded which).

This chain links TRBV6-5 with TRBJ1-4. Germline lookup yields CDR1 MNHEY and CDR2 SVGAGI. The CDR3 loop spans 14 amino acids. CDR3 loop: CASSYKRTNEKLFF.

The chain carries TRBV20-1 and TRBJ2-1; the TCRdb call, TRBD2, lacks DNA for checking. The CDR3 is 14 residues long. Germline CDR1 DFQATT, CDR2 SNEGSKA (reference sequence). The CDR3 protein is CSATLAGPYNEQFF.

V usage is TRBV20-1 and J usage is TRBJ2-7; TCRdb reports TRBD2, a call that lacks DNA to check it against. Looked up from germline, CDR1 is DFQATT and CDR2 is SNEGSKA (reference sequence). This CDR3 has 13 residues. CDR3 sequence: CSYGRGGAYEQYF.

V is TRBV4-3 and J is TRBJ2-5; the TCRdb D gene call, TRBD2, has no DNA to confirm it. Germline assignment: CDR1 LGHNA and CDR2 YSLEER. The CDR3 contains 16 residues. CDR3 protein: CASSQDIGLAGETQYF.

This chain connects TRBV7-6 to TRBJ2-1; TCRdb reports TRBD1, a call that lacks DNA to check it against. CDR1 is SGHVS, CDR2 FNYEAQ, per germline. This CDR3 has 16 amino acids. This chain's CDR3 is CASSLGRGRGFNEQFF.

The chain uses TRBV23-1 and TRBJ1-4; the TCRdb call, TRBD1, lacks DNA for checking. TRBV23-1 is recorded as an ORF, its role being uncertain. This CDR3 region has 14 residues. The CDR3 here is CASREQGPYEKLFF.

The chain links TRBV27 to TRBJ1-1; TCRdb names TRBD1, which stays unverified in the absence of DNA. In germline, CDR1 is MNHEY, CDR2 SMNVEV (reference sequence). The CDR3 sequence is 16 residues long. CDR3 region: CASSLYKEPGNTEAFF.

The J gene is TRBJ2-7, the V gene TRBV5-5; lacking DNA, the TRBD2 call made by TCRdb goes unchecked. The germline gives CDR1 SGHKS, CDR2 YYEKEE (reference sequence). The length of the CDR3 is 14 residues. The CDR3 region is CASRILGSTYEQYF.

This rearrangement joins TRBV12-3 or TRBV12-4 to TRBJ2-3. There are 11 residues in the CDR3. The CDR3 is CASSLAGSQYF.

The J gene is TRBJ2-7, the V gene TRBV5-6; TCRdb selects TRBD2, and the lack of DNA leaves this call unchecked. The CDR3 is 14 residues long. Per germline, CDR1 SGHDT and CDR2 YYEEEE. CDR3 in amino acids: CASSLNPGRPEQYF.

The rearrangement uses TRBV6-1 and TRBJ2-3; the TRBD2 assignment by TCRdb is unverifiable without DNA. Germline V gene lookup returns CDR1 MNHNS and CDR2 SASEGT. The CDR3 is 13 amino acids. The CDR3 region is CASRELPQDTQYF.

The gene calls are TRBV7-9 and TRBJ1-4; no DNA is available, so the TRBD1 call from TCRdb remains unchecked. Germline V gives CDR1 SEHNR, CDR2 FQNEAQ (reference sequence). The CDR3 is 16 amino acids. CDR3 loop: CASSTGQGAMNEKLFF.

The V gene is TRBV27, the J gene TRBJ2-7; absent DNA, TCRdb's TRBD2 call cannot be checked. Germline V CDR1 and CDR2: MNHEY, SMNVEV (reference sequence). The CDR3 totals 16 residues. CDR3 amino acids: CASSPPPGLAGGEQYF.

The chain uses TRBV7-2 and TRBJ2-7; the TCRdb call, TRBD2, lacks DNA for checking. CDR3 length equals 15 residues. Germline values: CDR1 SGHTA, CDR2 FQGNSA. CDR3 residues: CASSSPEGGIYEQYF.

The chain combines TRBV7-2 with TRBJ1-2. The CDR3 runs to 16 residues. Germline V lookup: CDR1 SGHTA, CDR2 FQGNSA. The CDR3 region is CASSSLRPGLDYGYTF.

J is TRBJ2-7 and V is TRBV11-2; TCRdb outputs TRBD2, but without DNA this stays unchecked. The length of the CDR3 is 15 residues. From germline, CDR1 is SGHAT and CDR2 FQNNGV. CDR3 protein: CASSKGVDYAYEQYF.

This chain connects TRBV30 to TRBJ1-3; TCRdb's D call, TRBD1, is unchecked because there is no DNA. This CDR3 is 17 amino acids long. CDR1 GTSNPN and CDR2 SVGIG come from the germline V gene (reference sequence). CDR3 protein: CAWSSFIPGQGGNTIYF.

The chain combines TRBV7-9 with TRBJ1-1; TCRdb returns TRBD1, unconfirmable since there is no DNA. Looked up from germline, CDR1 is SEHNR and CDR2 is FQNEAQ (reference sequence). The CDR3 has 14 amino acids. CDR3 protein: CASSFLDRETEAFF.

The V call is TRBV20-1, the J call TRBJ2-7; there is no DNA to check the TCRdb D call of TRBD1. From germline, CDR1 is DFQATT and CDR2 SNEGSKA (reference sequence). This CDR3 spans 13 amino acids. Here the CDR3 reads CSARVGTNYEQYF.

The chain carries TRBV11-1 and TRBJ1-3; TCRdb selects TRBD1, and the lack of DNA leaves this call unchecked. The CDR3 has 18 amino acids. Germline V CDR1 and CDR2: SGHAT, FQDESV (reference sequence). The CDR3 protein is CASSFGTGPSSSGNTIYF.